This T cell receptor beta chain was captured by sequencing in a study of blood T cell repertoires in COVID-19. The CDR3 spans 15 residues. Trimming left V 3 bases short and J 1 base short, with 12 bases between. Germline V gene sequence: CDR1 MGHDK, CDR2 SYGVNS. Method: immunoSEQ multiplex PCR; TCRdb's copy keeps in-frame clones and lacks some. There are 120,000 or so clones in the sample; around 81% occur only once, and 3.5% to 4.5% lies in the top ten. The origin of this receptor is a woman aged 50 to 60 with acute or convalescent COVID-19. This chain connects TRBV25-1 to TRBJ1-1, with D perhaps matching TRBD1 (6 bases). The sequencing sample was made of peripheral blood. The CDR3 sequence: CASSEHRAGNTEAFF. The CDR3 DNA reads TGTGCCAGCAGTGAGCACAGGGCAGGGAACACTGAAGCTTTCTTT.